One and the same sample provided the 5 T cell receptor beta chains below, sequenced in a study of T cells in tumors after PD-1 blockade. The assay was immunoSEQ multiplex PCR, and TCRdb's table has in-frame clones only and misses some. The sample has nearly 25,000 clones; about 82% are singletons. The material was PBMCs, obtained after anti-PD-1 treatment. Receptors originate from a human donor with basal cell carcinoma.

V gene TRBV5-8 combines with J gene TRBJ2-5; TRBD1 matches 9 bases. Germline trimming cut 3 bases from V and 1 base from J; bases unmatched to any gene: 7. The CDR3 has 16 amino acids. Germline V gives CDR1 SGHTS, CDR2 YDEGEE. DNA of the CDR3: TGTGCCAGCAGCTCGGGACAGGGTCTTTCCCAAGAGACCCAGTACTTC. It translates to CASSSGQGLSQETQYF.

This clone was detected only a few times. The chain employs TRBV6-5 and TRBJ1-4, with unresolved D. This CDR3 has 14 residues. Looked up from germline, CDR1 is MNHEY and CDR2 is SVGAGI. The germline V and J ends were trimmed by 7 bases and 4 bases, with 13 bases remaining between them. The chain's CDR3 is CASNRVIGNEKLFF. The CDR3 DNA is TGTGCCAGCAATAGGGTAATCGGTAATGAAAAACTGTTTTTT.

V and J are TRBV4-1 and TRBJ1-5, with D hard to call. V lost 0 bases, J lost 5 bases, and 11 bases lay in between. Per germline, CDR1 MGHRA and CDR2 YSYEKL. The CDR3 runs 15 residues. In DNA, the CDR3 is TGCGCCAGCAGCCAAGATACATCCGGTTATCAGCCCCAGCATTTT. As protein: CASSQDTSGYQPQHF.

V is TRBV24-1 and J is TRBJ1-1; D is unclear. Germline V lookup: CDR1 KGHDR, CDR2 SFDVKD. CDR3 length equals 12 residues. Trimming removed 8 bases from V and 1 base from J, with 7 bases in between. This CDR3 is CATTYTNTEAFF. CDR3 bases: TGTGCCACCACCTATACGAACACTGAAGCTTTCTTT.

The chain links TRBV18 to TRBJ2-5, with D perhaps matching TRBD2 (6 bases). There are 13 residues in the CDR3. Germline V lookup: CDR1 KGHSH, CDR2 LQKENI. The V and J ends lost 3 bases and 3 bases respectively, with 8 bases between them. The CDR3 spells CASSPRREETQYF. CDR3 in DNA: TGTGCCAGCTCACCGCGGAGGGAAGAGACCCAGTACTTC.